The 30 T cell receptor beta chains in this list originate from one sample, sequenced in a study of cytomegalovirus exposure and HLA in healthy donors. The study ran its PCR with 60 Vbeta and 13 Jbeta primers. TCRdb's table, derived via immunoSEQ multiplex PCR, lists solely in-frame clones and lacks some. The table has approximately 90,000 clones, approximately 77% seen once; the top ten hold roughly 4.5%. Sequencing used PBMCs. Receptors originate from a woman aged 40-49 years in good health and CMV-seronegative.

For the CDR3, the DNA is TGTGCCAGCAGTTCGGTAGCGGGGGGGCCTTACAATGAGCAGTTCTTC. Its protein is CASSSVAGGPYNEQFF. V is TRBV27 and J is TRBJ2-1; 11 nucleotides agree with TRBD2. This CDR3 contains 16 residues. Germline CDR1 MNHEY, CDR2 SMNVEV (reference sequence). Trimming at V came to 4 bases and at J to 4 bases, leaving 6 bases not matched to a gene.

The genes are TRBV4-1 and TRBJ2-7; D not resolved. V lost 1 base and J lost 3, with 16 bases in between. The germline V gene encodes CDR1 MGHRA and CDR2 YSYEKL. This CDR3 region has 16 residues. The CDR3 sequence: CASSQAAGSLGYEQYF. CDR3 coding DNA: TGCGCCAGCAGCCAAGCTGCCGGGTCCCTCGGCTACGAGCAGTACTTC.

The gene calls are TRBV5-5 and TRBJ1-2, with no clear D. V lost 4 bases to trimming and J lost 3 bases, with 10 bases between them. The CDR3 spans 13 residues. Germline values: CDR1 SGHKS, CDR2 YYEKEE (reference sequence). This chain's CDR3 is CASSPRLDYGYTF. In nucleotides, the CDR3 is TGTGCCAGCAGCCCTAGACTAGACTATGGCTACACCTTC.

This clone was observed a single time. The V call is TRBV4-2, the J call TRBJ1-3; 7 positions match TRBD1. The ends lost 3 bases at V and 2 bases at J; junction bases unmatched: 7. This CDR3 region has 16 residues. Looked up from germline, CDR1 is LGHNA and CDR2 is YNFKEQ. Written as DNA, the CDR3 is TGTGCCAGCAGCCAGCGTCAGGGGGATCCTGGAAACACCATATATTTT. Residues: CASSQRQGDPGNTIYF.

The rearrangement joins TRBV29-1 to TRBJ2-1; D might be TRBD2 (6 bases). CDR1 and CDR2 (germline): SQVTM, ANQGSEA. This CDR3 comprises 16 residues. Trimming removed 6 bases at V and 3 bases at J, with 21 bases between. CDR3 amino acids: CSVGSRDPNDYNEQFF. Written as DNA, the CDR3 is TGCAGCGTCGGGAGCCGGGACCCTAATGACTACAATGAGCAGTTCTTC.

The CDR3 bases are TGCGCCAGCAGAGGACAGGGAAGGAGGGGTCAAGAGACCCAGTACTTC. The encoded protein is CASRGQGRRGQETQYF. The rearrangement joins TRBV23-1 to TRBJ2-5; TRBD1 aligns across 8 bases. Being an ORF, TRBV23-1 has a function that is uncertain. Trimming cost V 6 bases and J 2 bases; bases outside gene matches: 11. This CDR3 has 16 amino acids.

The chain links TRBV7-2 to TRBJ1-5; maybe TRBD1 (5 bases). V lost 0 bases to trimming and J lost 7 bases, with 13 bases between them. Germline values: CDR1 SGHTA, CDR2 FQGNSA. The CDR3 spans 15 residues. CDR3 sequence reads: CASSLAVTQGQPQHF. CDR3 nucleotides: TGTGCCAGCAGCTTAGCGGTGACCCAGGGACAGCCCCAGCATTTT.

This clone appeared once. This chain connects TRBV11-1 to TRBJ2-7; tentatively, D is TRBD1 (5 bases). CDR3 size: 15 residues. Germline CDR1 and CDR2: SGHAT and FQDESV (reference sequence). With 2 bases removed from V and 2 bases from J, the gap between germline ends came to 13 bases. CDR3 sequence reads: CASSLTPQGPYEQYF. The CDR3, as DNA: TGTGCCAGCAGCTTAACTCCCCAGGGCCCCTACGAGCAGTACTTC.

This chain uses TRBV19 with TRBJ1-1, with D perhaps matching TRBD1 (5 bases). The V end lost 5 bases, the J end lost 1 base, and 11 bases lay between the germline ends. The CDR3 has 14 amino acids. Germline-derived CDR1 and CDR2 are LNHDA and SQIVND (reference sequence). As DNA, the CDR3 is TGTGCCAGTAGTTATTACGACAGGAACACTGAAGCTTTCTTT. This gives the protein CASSYYDRNTEAFF.

V usage is TRBV19 and J usage is TRBJ1-1; TRBD1 aligns across 8 bases. This CDR3 spans 18 amino acids. Trimming cost V 7 bases and J 1 base; bases outside gene matches: 17. Germline values: CDR1 LNHDA, CDR2 SQIVND (reference sequence). The CDR3 loop reads CASINAQGGRLKNTEAFF. In nucleotides, the CDR3 is TGTGCCAGTATCAACGCACAGGGGGGCCGCCTAAAGAACACTGAAGCTTTCTTT.

A few counts support this clone. The chain links TRBV2 to TRBJ2-7; 8 nucleotides align to TRBD2. Per germline, CDR1 SNHLY and CDR2 FYNNEI. V lost 4 bases to trimming and J lost 3 bases; unmatched junction nucleotides: 2. The CDR3 has 13 amino acids. The CDR3 protein is CASSGAGGYEQYF. DNA of the CDR3: TGTGCCAGCAGTGGGGCGGGGGGCTACGAGCAGTACTTC.

This CDR3 reads CAWIGPEAGLYTF. Here the CDR3 DNA reads TGTGCCTGGATAGGACCTGAGGCAGGGCTCTACACCTTC. The chain uses TRBV30 and TRBJ1-2; perhaps TRBD1 as D (5 bases). Germline loops: CDR1 GTSNPN, CDR2 SVGIG (reference sequence). V lost 4 bases and J lost 10, with 19 bases in between. CDR3 length: 13 residues. The variable domain in full, with the rest retrieved from reference TRBV30 and TRBJ1-2, is SQTIHQWPATLVQPVGSPLSLECTVEGTSNPNLYWYRQAAGRGLQLLFYSVGIGQISSEVPQNLSASRPQDRQFILSSKKLLLSDSGFYLCAWIGPEAGLYTFGSGTRLTVV.

V gene TRBV9 combines with J gene TRBJ2-3, with 10 bases lining up with TRBD2. The ends lost 2 bases at V and 8 bases at J; junction bases unmatched: 8. CDR1 and CDR2 (germline): SGDLS, YYNGEE. CDR3 length: 15 amino acids. The CDR3 protein is CASSVSGGARGTQYF. The DNA of the CDR3 is TGTGCCAGCAGCGTCAGCGGGGGGGCCCGAGGTACGCAGTATTTT.

This clone was observed once. This chain connects TRBV11-3 to TRBJ1-1, with a weak D call TRBD1 (5 bases). Germline V gives CDR1 SGHNT, CDR2 YENEEA. V gave up 5 bases and J gave up 8 bases, with 12 bases separating them. CDR3 length: 12 amino acids. CDR3 amino acids: CASSGAAAEAFF. CDR3 nucleotides: TGTGCCAGCAGCGGGGCGGCAGCCGAAGCTTTCTTT.

The J gene is TRBJ1-1, the V gene TRBV11-2; possibly TRBD1 for D (6 bases). The V gene lost 0 bases and the J gene lost 9 bases, with 14 bases spanning the gap. The CDR3 covers 14 residues. The germline V gene encodes CDR1 SGHAT and CDR2 FQNNGV. Written as DNA, the CDR3 is TGTGCCAGCAGCTTAGATTTAGGACAGCCAAAAGCTTTCTTT. It yields the protein CASSLDLGQPKAFF.

The chain links TRBV2 to TRBJ1-1; possible D gene TRBD1, 5 bases. The CDR3 is 12 amino acids. Deletions cut 6 bases from V and 7 bases from J, with 12 bases between. Germline V gene lookup returns CDR1 SNHLY and CDR2 FYNNEI. The CDR3 bases are TGTGCCAGCAGGGACACCCCAGGTGAAGCTTTCTTT. It translates to CASRDTPGEAFF.

Only a few counts were recorded for this clone. This chain connects TRBV5-1 to TRBJ2-7; 7 nucleotides match TRBD1. J was trimmed by 1 base and V by 4 bases; bases with no gene match: 11. CDR1 is SGHRS and CDR2 is YFSETQ in the germline V gene. This CDR3 spans 16 amino acids. This CDR3 reads CASSGQGVSLSYEQYF. CDR3 bases: TGCGCCAGCAGCGGGCAGGGGGTCTCACTATCCTACGAGCAGTACTTC. Together with reference TRBV5-1 and TRBJ2-7, the CDR3 gives the full variable domain: KAGVTQTPRYLIKTRGQQVTLSCSPISGHRSVSWYQQTPGQGLQFLFEYFSETQRNKGNFPGRFSGRQFSNSRSEMNVSTLELGDSALYLCASSGQGVSLSYEQYFGPGTRLTVT.

This CDR3 is CASSSLQGSGNTIYF. The CDR3 coding sequence is TGTGCCAGCAGCTCTCTGCAGGGTTCTGGAAACACCATATATTTT. The V call is TRBV5-6, the J call TRBJ1-3; D is possibly TRBD1 (5 bases). The CDR3 sequence is 15 residues long. The germline V and J ends were trimmed by 3 bases and 1 base, with 11 bases remaining between them. Germline V CDR1 and CDR2: SGHDT, YYEEEE.

The CDR3 region has the DNA TGTGCCAGCAGCTTAGCAGGCCGGACAGGGGGAGTCTACGAGCAGTACTTC. The encoded protein is CASSLAGRTGGVYEQYF. This chain uses TRBV11-2 with TRBJ2-7, with 10 bases fitting TRBD1. Germline loops: CDR1 SGHAT, CDR2 FQNNGV. There are 17 residues in the CDR3. The V gene end was trimmed by 1 base and the J gene end by 3 bases; junction bases not matched to a gene: 9.

The gene calls are TRBV10-3 and TRBJ1-1; 8 bases match TRBD1. The germline V gene encodes CDR1 ENHRY and CDR2 SYGVKD. The CDR3 sequence is 15 residues long. The V gene end was trimmed by 6 bases and the J gene end by 2 bases; junction bases not matched to a gene: 8. The CDR3 sequence is CAIRDRVSSNTEAFF. As DNA, the CDR3 is TGTGCCATCAGGGACAGGGTCTCATCTAACACTGAAGCTTTCTTT.

The chain uses TRBV6-5 and TRBJ2-3; D gene unclear. V dropped 4 bases and J dropped 3 bases, with 5 bases sitting between them. The germline V gene has CDR1 MNHEY and CDR2 SVGAGI. The CDR3 runs 12 residues. The CDR3 loop is CASSSFTDTQYF. The CDR3, as DNA: TGTGCCAGCAGTTCCTTTACAGATACGCAGTATTTT.

This clone was seen a handful of times. This chain links TRBV5-6 with TRBJ2-7; D possibly corresponds to TRBD2 (5 bases). The germline V and J ends were trimmed by 4 bases and 3 bases, with 8 bases remaining between them. Per the germline V gene, CDR1 is SGHDT and CDR2 is YYEEEE. CDR3 length: 12 amino acids. The CDR3 loop reads CASSQTSYEQYF. The CDR3 DNA follows: TGTGCCAGCAGCCAAACTAGCTACGAGCAGTACTTC.

This chain links TRBV5-8 with TRBJ1-6; 7 bases fit TRBD1. With V trimmed by 3 bases and J by 12 bases, 9 bases remained unmatched. This CDR3 is 14 amino acids long. Germline V CDR1 and CDR2: SGHTS, YDEGEE. CDR3 DNA sequence: TGTGCCAGCAGCTGGCGAGGGGGCCGGGGACCCCTCCACTTT. This sequence encodes CASSWRGGRGPLHF.

The chain uses TRBV5-6 and TRBJ2-5, with D perhaps matching TRBD2 (6 bases). The CDR3 sequence is 12 residues long. With 6 bases removed from V and 5 bases from J, the gap between germline ends came to 11 bases. Germline values: CDR1 SGHDT, CDR2 YYEEEE. The CDR3 protein is CASTSGEETQYF. In nucleotides, the CDR3 is TGTGCCAGCACCTCGGGGGAGGAGACCCAGTACTTC.

About this clone itself: One end of the junction fails to match germline, which may point to a read error. CDR3 DNA: TGTGCGACCAGGGCCTCCCCGTCCAACATTCAGTACTTC. It specifies CATRASPSNIQYF. The rearrangement uses TRBV15 and TRBJ2-4, with a possible D match to TRBD1 (5 bases). The CDR3 loop spans 13 amino acids. Germline assignment: CDR1 LNHNV and CDR2 YYDKDF (reference sequence).

V usage is TRBV2 and J usage is TRBJ1-4; D is possibly TRBD1 (6 bases). The CDR3 sequence is 17 residues long. V dropped 8 bases and J dropped 0 bases, with 19 bases sitting between them. Germline V CDR1 and CDR2: SNHLY, FYNNEI. The CDR3, as DNA: TGTGCCAGCGCTCGGCAGGGGTCAAGGGCAACTAATGAAAAACTGTTTTTT. This encodes CASARQGSRATNEKLFF.

This chain joins TRBV9 and TRBJ2-7; D remains ambiguous. Between the trimmed V and J ends, which lost 7 bases and 3 bases, there was a span of 17 bases. The CDR3 has 14 amino acids. Looked up from germline, CDR1 is SGDLS and CDR2 is YYNGEE. CDR3 DNA sequence: TGTGCCAGCTCTCCCGGCAGGAACCGCTACGAGCAGTACTTC. Translated: CASSPGRNRYEQYF.

This clone was recorded once. The gene calls are TRBV4-1 and TRBJ2-5, with 9 bases matching TRBD2. V lost 3 bases, J lost 2 bases, and 4 bases stayed unmatched. This CDR3 is 15 amino acids long. Germline V gives CDR1 MGHRA, CDR2 YSYEKL. The CDR3 DNA is TGCGCCAGCAGCCACCTTAGCGGGGGACAAGAGACCCAGTACTTC. This gives the protein CASSHLSGGQETQYF.

This sequence joins TRBV19 and TRBJ2-3; no clear D gene. The germline CDR1 and CDR2 sequences are LNHDA and SQIVND (reference sequence). The CDR3 sequence is 14 residues long. Trimming removed 3 bases at V and 0 bases at J, with 7 bases between. The CDR3: CASSISSSTDTQYF. The DNA of the CDR3 is TGTGCCAGTAGTATCTCTTCTAGCACAGATACGCAGTATTTT.

V usage is TRBV5-4 and J usage is TRBJ1-2; 7 bases match TRBD1. The junction had 7 bases not matched to a gene; V was cut back by 3 bases and J by 2 bases. The CDR3 length is 15 residues. From germline, CDR1 is SGHNT and CDR2 YYREEE (reference sequence). The CDR3 region is CASSSGQKLNYGYTF. In DNA, the CDR3 is TGTGCCAGCAGCTCGGGACAGAAATTGAACTATGGCTACACCTTC.